These T cell receptor beta chains were read from a single sample in a study of spatial heterogeneity in lung cancer. Using its own MiXCR run on the 5' RACE reads, TCRdb lists one record per CDR3 protein. The repertoire has some 54,000 distinct CDR3 sequences, roughly 7.4% of them found once; the top ten carry around 36%. The starting material was PBMCs, obtained at follow-up. The receptor source for this set is a female donor with early-stage non-small cell lung cancer. Both conserved end residues are part of each CDR3. The D gene is left open where the match is weak. Only some rows state a clone size, as once, few, many or a class for expanded clones.

D: NA; J: TRBJ2-7; V: TRBV7-2; size: few; CDR3: CASSLKGNRYEQYF; DNA: TGTGCCAGCAGCTTAAAGGGAAATCGTTACGAGCAGTACTTC
D: NA; J: TRBJ2-5; V: TRBV20-1; size: many; CDR3: CSARDPGTYQETQYF; DNA: TGCAGTGCTAGAGATCCCGGGACCTACCAAGAGACCCAGTACTTC
D: TRBD2; J: TRBJ2-2; V: TRBV18; size: few; CDR3: CASSPNSGGTTGELFF; DNA: TGTGCCAGCTCACCAAACAGCGGGGGGACCACCGGGGAGCTGTTTTTT
D: TRBD1; J: TRBJ2-7; V: TRBV20-1; size: many; CDR3: CSAVYPGQGNEQYF; DNA: TGCAGTGCTGTTTATCCGGGACAGGGCAACGAGCAGTACTTC
D: NA; J: TRBJ1-1; V: TRBV29-1; size: many; CDR3: CSVPGTEAFF; DNA: TGCAGCGTCCCCGGGACTGAAGCTTTCTTT
D: TRBD1; J: TRBJ2-5; V: TRBV28; size: few; CDR3: CASSPSPRDRKETQYF; DNA: TGTGCCAGCAGTCCCTCACCCCGGGACAGGAAAGAGACCCAGTACTTC
D: NA; J: TRBJ2-7; V: TRBV28; size: many; CDR3: CASGPLEGYYEQYF; DNA: TGTGCCAGCGGGCCCCTGGAGGGGTACTACGAGCAGTACTTC
D: TRBD1; J: TRBJ1-5; V: TRBV6-5; size: NA; CDR3: CASSKGGQNYQPQHF; DNA: TGTGCCAGCAGCAAGGGGGGACAGAACTATCAGCCCCAGCATTTT
D: NA; J: TRBJ2-2; V: TRBV3-1; size: many; CDR3: CASRTGTYTGELFF; DNA: TGTGCCAGCAGAACCGGGACTTACACCGGGGAGCTGTTTTTT
D: NA; J: TRBJ2-7; V: TRBV5-1; size: many; CDR3: CASSLRSFGSSYEQYF; DNA: TGCGCCAGCAGCTTGCGCTCTTTCGGGAGCTCCTACGAGCAGTACTTC
D: NA; J: TRBJ1-4; V: TRBV7-9; size: NA; CDR3: CASSRDGKLFF; DNA: TGTGCCAGCAGCCGAGACGGAAAACTGTTTTTT
D: TRBD2; J: TRBJ2-1; V: TRBV3-1; size: few; CDR3: CASSQVSSSGGARMEQFF; DNA: TGTGCCAGCAGCCAAGTCTCTTCTAGCGGGGGGGCTAGAATGGAGCAGTTCTTC
D: NA; J: TRBJ1-2; V: TRBV20-1; size: few; CDR3: CSAGPGTNYGYTF; DNA: TGCAGTGCCGGACCGGGGACTAACTATGGCTACACCTTC